The T cell receptor (beta chain) under discussion was sequenced for a study of blood T cell repertoires in COVID-19. Study-level background: There were acute and convalescent COVID-19 samples, and they came from the United States, Italy and Spain. Sample material is recorded as cDNA or gDNA derived from T cells, B-cell-depleted T cells, or PBMCs.

The CDR3 extends over 14 amino acids. The germline V gene encodes CDR1 SEHNR and CDR2 FQNEAQ (reference sequence). After removal of 4 bases from V and 6 bases from J, the junction contained 7 bases not matched to a gene. This clone turned up a few times. Source study methods: Estimation of nucleated cell counts relied on the amplification of reference gene primers. Assay: immunoSEQ multiplex PCR; the TCRdb copy retains only in-frame clones and omits some. V and J calls and clone size are copied from that table; D and trimming were computed from the DNA. The sample has about 130,000 clones, just under 85% seen once.

Sequenced: peripheral blood. The chain has TRBV7-9 and TRBJ2-7; 9 nucleotides match TRBD1. The clonotype was recovered from an elderly woman with acute or convalescent COVID-19. DNA for the CDR3: TGTGCCAGCAGCTACCGGGACAGGGTTTCCGAGCAGTACTTC. It is translated as CASSYRDRVSEQYF.